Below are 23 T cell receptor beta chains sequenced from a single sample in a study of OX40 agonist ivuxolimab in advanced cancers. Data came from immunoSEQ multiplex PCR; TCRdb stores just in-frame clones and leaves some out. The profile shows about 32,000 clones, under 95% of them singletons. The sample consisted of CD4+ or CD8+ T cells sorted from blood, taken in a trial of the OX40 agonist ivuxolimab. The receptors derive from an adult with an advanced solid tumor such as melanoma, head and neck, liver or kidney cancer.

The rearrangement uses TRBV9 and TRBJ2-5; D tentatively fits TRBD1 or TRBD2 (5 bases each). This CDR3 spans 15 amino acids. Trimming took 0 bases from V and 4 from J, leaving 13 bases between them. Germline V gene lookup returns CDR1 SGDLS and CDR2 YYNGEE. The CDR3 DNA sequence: TGTGCCAGCAGCGTAGTGGGGCTAGCAAGAGAGACCCAGTACTTC. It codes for CASSVVGLARETQYF.

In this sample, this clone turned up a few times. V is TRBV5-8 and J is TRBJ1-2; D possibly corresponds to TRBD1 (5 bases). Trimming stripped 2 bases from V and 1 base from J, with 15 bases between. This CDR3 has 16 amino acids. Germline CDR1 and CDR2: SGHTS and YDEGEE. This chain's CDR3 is CASSFGPGRNNYGYTF. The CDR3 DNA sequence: TGTGCCAGCAGCTTTGGCCCGGGACGGAATAACTATGGCTACACCTTC.

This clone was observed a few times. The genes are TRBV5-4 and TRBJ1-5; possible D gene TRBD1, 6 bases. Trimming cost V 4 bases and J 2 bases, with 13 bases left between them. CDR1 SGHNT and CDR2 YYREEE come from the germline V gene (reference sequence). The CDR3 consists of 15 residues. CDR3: CASSVQGLGNQPQHF. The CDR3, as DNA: TGTGCCAGCAGCGTACAGGGTCTGGGCAATCAGCCCCAGCATTTT. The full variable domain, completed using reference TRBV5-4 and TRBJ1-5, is ETGVTQSPTHLIKTRGQQVTLRCSSQSGHNTVSWYQQALGQGPQFIFQYYREEENGRGNFPPRFSGLQFPNYSSELNVNALELDDSALYLCASSVQGLGNQPQHFGDGTRLSIL.

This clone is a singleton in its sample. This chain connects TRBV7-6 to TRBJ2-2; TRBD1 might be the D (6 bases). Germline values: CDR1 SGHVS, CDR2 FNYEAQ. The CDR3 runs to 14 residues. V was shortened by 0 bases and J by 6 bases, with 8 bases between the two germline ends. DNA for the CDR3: TGTGCCAGCAGCTTAGCACAGGGAGCCGGGGAGCTGTTTTTT. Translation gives CASSLAQGAGELFF.

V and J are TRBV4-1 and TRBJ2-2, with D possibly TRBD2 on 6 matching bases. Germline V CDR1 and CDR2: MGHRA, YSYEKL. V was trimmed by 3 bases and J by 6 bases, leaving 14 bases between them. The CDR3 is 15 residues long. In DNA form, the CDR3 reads TGCGCCAGCAGCCATGGGACTCCGATTGCCGGGGAGCTGTTTTTT. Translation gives CASSHGTPIAGELFF.

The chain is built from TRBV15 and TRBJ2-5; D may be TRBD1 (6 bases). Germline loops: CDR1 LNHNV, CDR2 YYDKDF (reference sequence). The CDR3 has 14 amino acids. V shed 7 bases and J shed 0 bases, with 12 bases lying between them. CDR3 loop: CATTGHTYQETQYF. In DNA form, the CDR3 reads TGTGCCACCACGGGACACACGTACCAAGAGACCCAGTACTTC.

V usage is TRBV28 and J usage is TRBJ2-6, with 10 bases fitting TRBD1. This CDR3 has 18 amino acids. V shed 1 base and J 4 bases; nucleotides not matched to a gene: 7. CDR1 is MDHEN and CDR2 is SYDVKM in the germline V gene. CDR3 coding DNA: TGTGCCAGCAGTTTATTTTGGGGGACAGGGGTCGGGGCCAACGTCCTGACTTTC. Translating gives CASSLFWGTGVGANVLTF.

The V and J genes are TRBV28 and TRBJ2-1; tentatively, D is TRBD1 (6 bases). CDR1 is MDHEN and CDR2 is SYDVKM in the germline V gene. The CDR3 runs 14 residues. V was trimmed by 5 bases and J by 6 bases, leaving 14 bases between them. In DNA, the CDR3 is TGTGCCAGCAGTCCCCTTGGACAGCTCAATGAGCAGTTCTTC. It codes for CASSPLGQLNEQFF.

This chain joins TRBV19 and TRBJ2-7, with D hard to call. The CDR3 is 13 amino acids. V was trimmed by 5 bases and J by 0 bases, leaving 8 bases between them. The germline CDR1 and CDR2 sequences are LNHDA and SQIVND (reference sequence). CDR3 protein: CASSAGPSYEQYF. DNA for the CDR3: TGTGCCAGTAGTGCAGGCCCCTCCTACGAGCAGTACTTC.

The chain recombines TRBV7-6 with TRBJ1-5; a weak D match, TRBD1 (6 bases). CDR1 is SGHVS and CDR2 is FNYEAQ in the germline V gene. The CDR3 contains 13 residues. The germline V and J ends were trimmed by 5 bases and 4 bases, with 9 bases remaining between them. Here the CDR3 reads CASSEGVNQPQHF. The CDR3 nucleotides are TGTGCCAGCAGCGAGGGGGTAAATCAGCCCCAGCATTTT.

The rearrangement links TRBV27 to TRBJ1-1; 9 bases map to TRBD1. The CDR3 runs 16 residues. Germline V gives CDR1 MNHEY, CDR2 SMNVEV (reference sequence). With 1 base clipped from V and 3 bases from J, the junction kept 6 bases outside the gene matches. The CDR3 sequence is CASSLFGTGTYTEAFF. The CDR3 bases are TGTGCCAGCAGTTTATTCGGGACAGGGACTTACACTGAAGCTTTCTTT.

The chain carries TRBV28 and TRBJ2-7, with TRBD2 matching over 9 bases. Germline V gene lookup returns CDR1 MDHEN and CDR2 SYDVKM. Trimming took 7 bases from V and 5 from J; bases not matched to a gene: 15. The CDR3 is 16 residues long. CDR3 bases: TGTGCCAGCATCCCACATGGGGCTAGCGGGATCCACGAGCAGTACTTC. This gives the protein CASIPHGASGIHEQYF.

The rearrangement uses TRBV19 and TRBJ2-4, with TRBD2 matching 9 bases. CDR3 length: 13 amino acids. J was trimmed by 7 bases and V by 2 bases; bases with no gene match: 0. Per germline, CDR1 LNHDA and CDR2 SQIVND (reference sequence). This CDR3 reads CASSISGRNIQYF. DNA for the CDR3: TGTGCCAGTAGTATAAGCGGGAGGAACATTCAGTACTTC. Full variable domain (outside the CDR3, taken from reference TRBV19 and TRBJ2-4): DGGITQSPKYLFRKEGQNVTLSCEQNLNHDAMYWYRQDPGQGLRLIYYSQIVNDFQKGDIAEGYSVSREKKESFPLTVTSAQKNPTAFYLCASSISGRNIQYFGAGTRLSVL.

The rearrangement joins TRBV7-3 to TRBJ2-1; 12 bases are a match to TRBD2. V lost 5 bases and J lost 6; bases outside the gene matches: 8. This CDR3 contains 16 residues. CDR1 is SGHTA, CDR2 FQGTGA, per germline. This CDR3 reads CASSPRLAGGLNEQFF. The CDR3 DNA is TGTGCCAGCAGCCCGAGGCTAGCGGGAGGGCTCAATGAGCAGTTCTTC.

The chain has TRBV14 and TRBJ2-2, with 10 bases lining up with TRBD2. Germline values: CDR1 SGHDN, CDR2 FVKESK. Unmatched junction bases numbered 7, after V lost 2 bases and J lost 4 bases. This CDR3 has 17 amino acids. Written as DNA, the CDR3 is TGTGCCAGCAGCCAATTTGTAAGCGGGAGGGCCACCGGGGAGCTGTTTTTT. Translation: CASSQFVSGRATGELFF.

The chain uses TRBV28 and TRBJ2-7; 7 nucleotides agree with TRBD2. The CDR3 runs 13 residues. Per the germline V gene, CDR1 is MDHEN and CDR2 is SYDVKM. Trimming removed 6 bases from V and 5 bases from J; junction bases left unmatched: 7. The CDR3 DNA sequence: TGTGCCAGCAGCCCACCGGGGAGGGACGAGCAGTACGTC. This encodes CASSPPGRDEQYV.

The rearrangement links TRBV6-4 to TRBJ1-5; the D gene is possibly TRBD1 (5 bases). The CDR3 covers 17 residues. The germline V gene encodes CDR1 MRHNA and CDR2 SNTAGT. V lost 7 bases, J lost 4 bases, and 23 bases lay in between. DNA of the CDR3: TGTGCCAGCAACAGGCTACTAGAAAGGGCTGTGAATCAGCCCCAGCATTTT. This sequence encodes CASNRLLERAVNQPQHF.

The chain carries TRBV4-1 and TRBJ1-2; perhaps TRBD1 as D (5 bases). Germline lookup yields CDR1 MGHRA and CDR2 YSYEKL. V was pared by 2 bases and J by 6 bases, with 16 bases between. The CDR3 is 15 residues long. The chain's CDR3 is CASSQLPGRADGYTF. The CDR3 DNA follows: TGCGCCAGCAGCCAACTGCCCGGCAGGGCTGATGGCTACACCTTC.

This CDR3 is CASSDLGSEQPQHF. The CDR3 DNA sequence: TGTGCCAGCAGTGATTTGGGCAGCGAACAGCCCCAGCATTTT. The chain links TRBV2 to TRBJ1-5; D gene uncertain. The CDR3 runs 14 residues. V dropped 3 bases and J dropped 7 bases, with 13 bases sitting between them. Germline V lookup: CDR1 SNHLY, CDR2 FYNNEI. Based on the CDR3 plus reference TRBV2 and TRBJ1-5, the full variable domain is EPEVTQTPSHQVTQMGQEVILRCVPISNHLYFYWYRQILGQKVEFLVSFYNNEISEKSEIFDDQFSVERPDGSNFTLKIRSTKLEDSAMYFCASSDLGSEQPQHFGDGTRLSIL.

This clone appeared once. DNA of the CDR3: TGTGCCAGCAGCCCCTGGACTAGCGGTAATGAGCAGTTCTTC. Its protein product is CASSPWTSGNEQFF. The chain couples TRBV7-2 to TRBJ2-1; 10 nucleotides line up with TRBD2. The CDR3 runs to 14 residues. The germline V gene encodes CDR1 SGHTA and CDR2 FQGNSA. V was clipped by 5 bases and J by 7 bases; unmatched bases: 5.

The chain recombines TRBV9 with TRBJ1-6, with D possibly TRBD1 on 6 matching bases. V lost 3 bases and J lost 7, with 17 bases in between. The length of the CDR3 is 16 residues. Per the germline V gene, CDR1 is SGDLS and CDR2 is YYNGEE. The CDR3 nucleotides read TGTGCCAGCAGCGAACGAACAGGGCCGGGGAATTCACCCCTCCACTTT. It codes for CASSERTGPGNSPLHF.

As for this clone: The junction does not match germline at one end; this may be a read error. Here the CDR3 reads CASSDRARYAVF. The CDR3 nucleotides are TGTGCCAGCAGTGACAGGGCCAGATACGCAGTATTT. The rearrangement uses TRBV25-1 and TRBJ2-3, with a weak D call TRBD1 (5 bases). The CDR3 contains 12 residues. Germline V lookup: CDR1 MGHDK, CDR2 SYGVNS. The entire variable domain, with the rest obtained from reference TRBV25-1 and TRBJ2-3, is as follows: EADIYQTPRYLVIGTGKKITLECSQTMGHDKMYWYQQDPGMELHLIHYSYGVNSTEKGDLSSESTVSRIRTEHFPLTLESARPSHTSQYLCASSDRARYAVFGPGTRLTVL.

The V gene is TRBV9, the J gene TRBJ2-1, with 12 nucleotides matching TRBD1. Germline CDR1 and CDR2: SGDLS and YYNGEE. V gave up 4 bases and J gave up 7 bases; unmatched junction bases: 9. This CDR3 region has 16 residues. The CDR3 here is CASSNRDRGLRNEQFF. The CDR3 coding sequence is TGTGCCAGCAGCAACCGGGACAGGGGGCTAAGGAATGAGCAGTTCTTC.